A single sample is the source of the 18 T cell receptor beta chains below, sequenced in a study of blood T cell repertoires in COVID-19. Only in-frame clones appear in the TCRdb table, and some are missing; sequencing was by immunoSEQ multiplex PCR. The sample lists around 200,000 clones; less than 90% were seen once. Sample: peripheral blood. Receptors originate from a man in his 70s with active or convalescent COVID-19.

The chain joins TRBV15 to TRBJ2-7; tentative D call: TRBD2 (5 bases). Trimming removed 3 bases from V and 4 bases from J, with 13 bases in between. This CDR3 is 14 amino acids long. From germline, CDR1 is LNHNV and CDR2 YYDKDF (reference sequence). The CDR3 spells CATSSETGIYEQYF. The CDR3, as DNA: TGTGCCACCAGCAGTGAGACGGGGATATACGAGCAGTACTTC.

The genes are TRBV5-8 and TRBJ1-1, with 8 bases aligning to TRBD1. The CDR3 extends over 13 amino acids. Germline V gene lookup returns CDR1 SGHTS and CDR2 YDEGEE. Trimming cost V 6 bases and J 11 bases; bases outside gene matches: 12. This CDR3 is CASTSRTGRDAFF. CDR3 nucleotide sequence: TGTGCCAGCACCTCCCGGACAGGGAGGGATGCTTTCTTT.

This clone was detected only once. CDR3 in DNA: TGTGCCAGTAGTATCCCTACAGGGTATGGCCAGCCCCAGCATTTT. Its protein product is CASSIPTGYGQPQHF. The chain couples TRBV19 to TRBJ1-5, with D possibly being TRBD1 (6 bases). Looked up from germline, CDR1 is LNHDA and CDR2 is SQIVND (reference sequence). Trimming took 3 bases from V and 7 from J, leaving 16 bases between them. This CDR3 is 15 amino acids long.

Details on this clone: In the same sample, other DNA sequences code for this CDR3. The rearrangement joins TRBV28 to TRBJ2-3; 10 positions match TRBD2. The V gene end was trimmed by 6 bases and the J gene end by 3 bases; junction bases not matched to a gene: 6. CDR1 is MDHEN, CDR2 SYDVKM, per germline. The CDR3 is 15 amino acids. The CDR3 DNA sequence: TGTGCCAGCAGCCTAAGGGGACTAGCGACAGATACGCAGTATTTT. Its translation is CASSLRGLATDTQYF. Filled out from reference TRBV28 and TRBJ2-3, the complete variable domain reads DVKVTQSSRYLVKRTGEKVFLECVQDMDHENMFWYRQDPGLGLRLIYFSYDVKMKEKGDIPEGYSVSREKKERFSLILESASTNQTSMYLCASSLRGLATDTQYFGPGTRLTVL.

The rearrangement links TRBV24-1 to TRBJ1-5; TRBD1 matches 10 bases. CDR1 KGHDR and CDR2 SFDVKD come from the germline V gene. This CDR3 is 14 amino acids long. Losses at the gene ends were 4 bases for V and 15 bases for J; bases not matched to a gene: 11. The CDR3 sequence is CATSDPGTGAPSHF. Here the CDR3 DNA reads TGTGCCACCAGTGACCCCGGGACAGGGGCCCCGTCGCATTTT.

This clone was counted only a few times. The chain has TRBV5-1 and TRBJ1-1; D uncertain. The V gene's germline CDR1 is SGHRS and CDR2 YFSETQ. V dropped 4 bases and J dropped 0 bases, with 7 bases sitting between them. The CDR3 runs 13 residues. The CDR3 loop is CASSGGMNTEAFF. The DNA of the CDR3 is TGCGCCAGCAGCGGCGGGATGAACACTGAAGCTTTCTTT.

This chain connects TRBV6-5 to TRBJ1-1; tentative D call: TRBD1 (6 bases). V lost 10 bases to trimming and J lost 4 bases, with 22 bases between them. The CDR3 contains 15 residues. Germline lookup yields CDR1 MNHEY and CDR2 SVGAGI. For the CDR3, the DNA is TGTGCCATAACTAATCCGTACAGGGTGTTCACTGAAGCTTTCTTT. This gives the protein CAITNPYRVFTEAFF.

J is TRBJ1-5 and V is TRBV5-1; TRBD1 is a possible D gene (5 bases). Per germline, CDR1 SGHRS and CDR2 YFSETQ. Trimming shortened V by 2 bases and J by 0 bases, and 9 bases separated the two germline ends. This CDR3 is 15 amino acids long. The CDR3 protein is CASSLSGNSNQPQHF. The CDR3 nucleotides are TGCGCCAGCAGCTTATCAGGGAATAGCAATCAGCCCCAGCATTTT. Together with reference TRBV5-1 and TRBJ1-5, the CDR3 gives the full variable domain: KAGVTQTPRYLIKTRGQQVTLSCSPISGHRSVSWYQQTPGQGLQFLFEYFSETQRNKGNFPGRFSGRQFSNSRSEMNVSTLELGDSALYLCASSLSGNSNQPQHFGDGTRLSIL.

This clone has just a few counts. This chain links TRBV18 with TRBJ1-6; TRBD1 aligns across 7 bases. The CDR3 loop spans 14 amino acids. V shed 5 bases and J 8 bases; nucleotides not matched to a gene: 6. Germline-derived CDR1 and CDR2 are KGHSH and LQKENI. The CDR3 loop is CASSSRGSDSPLHF. Here the CDR3 DNA reads TGTGCCAGCTCAAGCAGGGGGTCTGATTCACCCCTCCACTTT.

This clone was counted between two and nine times. The J gene is TRBJ2-7, the V gene TRBV28; TRBD1 matches at 7 bases. The germline V gene encodes CDR1 MDHEN and CDR2 SYDVKM. V dropped 6 bases and J dropped 3; count of bases not matched to a gene: 8. The CDR3 runs to 14 residues. CDR3 DNA: TGTGCCAGCAGCCCCGACAGGGTTAGCTACGAGCAGTACTTC. It specifies CASSPDRVSYEQYF.

The chain couples TRBV25-1 to TRBJ1-2; D is possibly TRBD1 (5 bases). Trimming removed 1 base from V and 4 bases from J, with 16 bases in between. CDR1 and CDR2 from the germline V gene are MGHDK and SYGVNS. CDR3 size: 16 residues. CDR3 nucleotides: TGTGCCAGCAGTGAATGGCGGGGCGGGGTGAGCTATGGCTACACCTTC. It specifies CASSEWRGGVSYGYTF.

This rearrangement joins TRBV2 to TRBJ1-1; 10 nucleotides line up with TRBD1. This CDR3 contains 14 residues. Per the germline V gene, CDR1 is SNHLY and CDR2 is FYNNEI. The V gene end was trimmed by 4 bases and the J gene end by 7 bases; junction bases not matched to a gene: 6. In DNA, the CDR3 is TGTGCCAGCAGTGTATTGACAGGGGGCCTTGAAGCTTTCTTT. Its protein product is CASSVLTGGLEAFF.

This rearrangement joins TRBV5-1 to TRBJ1-2, with D possibly being TRBD1 (6 bases). V was trimmed by 4 bases and J by 4 bases, leaving 14 bases between them. The CDR3 has 14 residues. The V gene's germline CDR1 is SGHRS and CDR2 YFSETQ. The DNA of the CDR3 is TGCGCCAGCAGCCAGGACAGACCCTCCTATGGCTACACCTTC. Translated, it gives CASSQDRPSYGYTF.

The chain combines TRBV5-1 with TRBJ2-3; 9 bases fit TRBD2. The CDR3 is 16 amino acids. From germline, CDR1 is SGHRS and CDR2 YFSETQ. V lost 4 bases, J lost 3 bases, and 9 bases stayed unmatched. The CDR3 reads CASSPDPSGVTDTQYF. The CDR3 nucleotides read TGCGCCAGCAGCCCGGACCCTAGCGGGGTAACAGATACGCAGTATTTT.

The rearrangement joins TRBV11-3 to TRBJ2-1; the D gene is possibly TRBD2 (6 bases). V dropped 5 bases and J dropped 4 bases, with 15 bases sitting between them. The germline V gene has CDR1 SGHNT and CDR2 YENEEA. The CDR3 has 15 residues. The CDR3 nucleotides are TGTGCCAGCAGCCCGGGCGGGACTCAATACAATGAGCAGTTCTTC. It translates to CASSPGGTQYNEQFF.

This clone was detected a few times. This sequence joins TRBV29-1 and TRBJ2-5; 7 bases fit TRBD1. CDR1 and CDR2 from the germline V gene are SQVTM and ANQGSEA. There are 13 residues in the CDR3. V lost 3 bases to trimming and J lost 2 bases; unmatched junction nucleotides: 3. The CDR3 is CSVDTGAQETQYF. CDR3 DNA: TGCAGCGTTGACACAGGGGCACAAGAGACCCAGTACTTC.

The table lists this clone with a count of one. The rearrangement joins TRBV9 to TRBJ1-4; TRBD1 is a possible D gene (6 bases). Germline V gene lookup returns CDR1 SGDLS and CDR2 YYNGEE. This CDR3 spans 15 amino acids. Trimming removed 3 bases at V and 5 bases at J, with 14 bases between. The CDR3 sequence: CASSGLQGENEKLFF. The CDR3 nucleotides are TGTGCCAGCAGCGGATTACAGGGTGAGAATGAAAAACTGTTTTTT.

The chain couples TRBV24-1 to TRBJ2-3; tentative D call: TRBD2 (5 bases). CDR1 and CDR2 (germline): KGHDR, SFDVKD. With 7 bases removed from V and 3 bases from J, the gap between germline ends came to 7 bases. CDR3 length: 12 residues. This chain's CDR3 is CATRGSTDTQYF. DNA of the CDR3: TGTGCCACCAGGGGGAGTACAGATACGCAGTATTTT.